The rows below give T cell receptor beta chains drawn from one sample of a study of shared clonotypes between healthy human individuals. Produced via immunoSEQ multiplex PCR; TCRdb's table is partial and in-frame only. The table has under 2,500,000 clones, approximately 95% seen once. The material sequenced was naive CD4+ T cells sorted from blood. Receptor source: a man aged 18 to 30 in good health. CDR3s include the opening cysteine and the closing phenylalanine or tryptophan.

CASSVAQSYTF	TRBV6-1	TRBJ1-2	11
CASSARDRGRGEQYF	TRBV5-6	TRBJ2-7	15
CSVERAGGYGYTF	TRBV29-1	TRBJ1-2	13
CASRPSTGSGNTIYF	TRBV6-6	TRBJ1-3	15
CASSYSGQPNEKLFF	TRBV6-5	TRBJ1-4	15
CASSSLNYGYTF	TRBV7-6	TRBJ1-2	12
CASSPYTDTQYF	TRBV11-2	TRBJ2-3	12
CASSLLRTMDRGRGTEAFF	TRBV5-1	TRBJ1-1	19
CASSFRIGAGDTEAFF	TRBV9	TRBJ1-1	16
CASSEWGQSISGNTIYF	TRBV6-1	TRBJ1-3	17
CASSERAGELFF	TRBV2	TRBJ2-2	12
CAISAGLEETQYF	TRBV10-3	TRBJ2-5	13
CASSLDRNTEAFF	TRBV5-1	TRBJ1-1	13
CASIQDRAGYGYTF	TRBV6-6	TRBJ1-2	14